This passage covers 20 T cell receptor beta chains from one sample sequenced in a study of blood T cell repertoires in COVID-19. Libraries were prepared by immunoSEQ multiplex PCR; TCRdb keeps only in-frame clonotypes and omits some of them. The data contain over 200,000 clones, about 86% of them singletons. The sample taken for sequencing was peripheral blood. The receptors come from a man aged 60 to 69 who had recovered from COVID-19.

The genes are TRBV6-2 or TRBV6-3 and TRBJ2-1; D may be TRBD2 (5 bases). This CDR3 region has 15 residues. Germline V CDR1 and CDR2: MNHEY, SVGEGT. The V and J ends lost 4 bases and 2 bases respectively, with 12 bases between them. CDR3 protein: CASSSVGKTYNEQFF. The CDR3 DNA reads TGTGCCAGCAGTTCGGTCGGGAAAACCTACAATGAGCAGTTCTTC.

The rearrangement uses TRBV6-2 or TRBV6-3 and TRBJ1-1; D is unresolved. V lost 4 bases and J 3 bases, leaving 12 bases between the germline ends. Germline V lookup: CDR1 MNHEY, CDR2 SVGEGT. The CDR3 covers 14 residues. This CDR3 reads CASSLTGYDTEAFF. DNA for the CDR3: TGTGCCAGCAGTTTAACGGGGTACGACACTGAAGCTTTCTTT.

The chain recombines TRBV3-1 (or the pseudogene TRBV3-2) with TRBJ2-7, with D perhaps matching TRBD2 (6 bases). CDR3 length: 12 amino acids. Trimming shortened V by 4 bases and J by 2 bases, and 6 bases separated the two germline ends. The germline V gene has CDR1 LGHDT and CDR2 YNNKEL (reference sequence). CDR3 amino acids: CASSRGAYEQYF. The CDR3 DNA reads as TGTGCCAGCAGCCGGGGGGCCTACGAGCAGTACTTC.

V gene TRBV2 combines with J gene TRBJ1-1; 8 bases fit TRBD1. The CDR3 extends over 13 amino acids. Per the germline V gene, CDR1 is SNHLY and CDR2 is FYNNEI. J lost 5 bases, V lost 7 bases, and 6 bases had no gene match. Here the CDR3 reads CASIGDRPTEAFF. The CDR3 region has the DNA TGTGCCAGCATAGGGGACAGGCCGACTGAAGCTTTCTTT.

V is TRBV4-3 and J is TRBJ1-2; D not resolved. This CDR3 is built from 15 residues. Germline CDR1 is LGHNA and CDR2 is YSLEER. V was pared by 0 bases and J by 8 bases, with 16 bases between. This CDR3 is CASSQDRIPGGGYTF. The DNA for the CDR3 is TGCGCCAGCAGCCAAGATCGGATTCCCGGCGGCGGCTACACCTTC.

The rearrangement joins TRBV10-2 to TRBJ2-6, with 7 bases matching TRBD1. From germline, CDR1 is WSHSY and CDR2 SAAADI. The CDR3 contains 15 residues. V lost 8 bases to trimming and J lost 1 base; unmatched junction nucleotides: 5. The CDR3 coding sequence is TGCGCCAGCGGAGAGACAGGGTCTGGGGCCAACGTCCTGACTTTC. Its protein is CASGETGSGANVLTF.

The chain's CDR3 is CASSSIAGESSEQFF. DNA of the CDR3: TGTGCCAGCAGTTCCATAGCGGGAGAGTCAAGTGAGCAGTTCTTC. This chain connects TRBV6-5 to TRBJ2-1; TRBD2 aligns across 9 bases. The CDR3 has 15 amino acids. Germline V CDR1 and CDR2: MNHEY, SVGAGI. The ends lost 4 bases at V and 9 bases at J; junction bases unmatched: 10.

The chain has TRBV4-3 and TRBJ2-3; tentatively, D is TRBD2 (7 bases). Germline lookup yields CDR1 LGHNA and CDR2 YSLEER. The CDR3 loop spans 16 amino acids. V gave up 0 bases and J gave up 3 bases, with 13 bases separating them. The CDR3 DNA is TGCGCCAGCAGCCAAGAGGGGGGGCTCGGGACAGATACGCAGTATTTT. This translates into CASSQEGGLGTDTQYF.

This sequence joins TRBV5-5 and TRBJ1-6; TRBD1 might be the D (6 bases). V was trimmed by 0 bases and J by 7 bases, leaving 17 bases between them. The CDR3 extends over 17 amino acids. Per the germline V gene, CDR1 is SGHKS and CDR2 is YYEKEE (reference sequence). The CDR3: CASSLDPARGGNSPLHF. CDR3 coding DNA: TGTGCCAGCAGCTTGGACCCCGCTAGGGGGGGCAATTCACCCCTCCACTTT.

V usage is TRBV7-2 and J usage is TRBJ1-5; unclear D gene. The germline V gene has CDR1 SGHTA and CDR2 FQGNSA. Trimming left V 5 bases short and J 5 bases short, with 13 bases between. The CDR3 extends over 14 amino acids. CDR3 sequence: CASSPRGGDQPQHF. The CDR3 bases are TGTGCCAGCAGCCCCCGCGGCGGGGATCAGCCCCAGCATTTT. The full variable domain, in which reference TRBV7-2 and TRBJ1-5 provide the parts outside the CDR3, is GAGVSQSPSNKVTEKGKDVELRCDPISGHTALYWYRQSLGQGLEFLIYFQGNSAPDKSGLPSDRFSAERTGGSVSTLTIQRTQQEDSAVYLCASSPRGGDQPQHFGDGTRLSIL.

The chain is built from TRBV5-1 and TRBJ2-2; D is ambiguous. The CDR3 length is 13 residues. CDR1 and CDR2 from the germline V gene are SGHRS and YFSETQ. V was clipped by 3 bases and J by 2 bases, with 5 bases between them. CDR3 DNA: TGCGCCAGCAGCTCAAAAAACACCGGGGAGCTGTTTTTT. It yields the protein CASSSKNTGELFF.

This chain joins TRBV3-1 (or the pseudogene TRBV3-2) and TRBJ2-5, with D unclear. Looked up from germline, CDR1 is LGHDT and CDR2 is YNNKEL (reference sequence). Trimming removed 4 bases at V and 2 bases at J, with 11 bases between. The CDR3 covers 14 residues. The CDR3 reads CASSRSGSQETQYF. The CDR3 coding sequence is TGTGCCAGCAGCCGCTCCGGGTCTCAAGAGACCCAGTACTTC.

The chain employs TRBV5-4 and TRBJ2-3, with D maybe TRBD2 (6 bases). CDR1 and CDR2 (germline): SGHNT, YYREEE (reference sequence). CDR3 size: 14 residues. Trimming pared 4 bases from V and 6 bases from J, leaving 15 bases between. The DNA for the CDR3 is TGTGCCAGCAGCAACAAGGAGGGCTGGGATACGCAGTATTTT. This encodes CASSNKEGWDTQYF.

The V and J genes are TRBV12-5 and TRBJ2-1; 10 bases align to TRBD2. J was trimmed by 10 bases and V by 1 base; bases with no gene match: 7. CDR3 length: 15 amino acids. From germline, CDR1 is LGHNT and CDR2 FRNRAP. Here the CDR3 DNA reads TGTGCTAGTGGTTTGGAAGCGGGAGGGGCTTTAGAGCAGTTCTTC. It is translated as CASGLEAGGALEQFF.

This chain connects TRBV28 to TRBJ2-1; tentatively, D is TRBD1 (6 bases). The germline gives CDR1 MDHEN, CDR2 SYDVKM. The CDR3 covers 16 residues. Trimming left V 4 bases short and J 5 bases short, with 18 bases between. In DNA form, the CDR3 reads TGTGCCAGCAGTTCCTACCCCGACAGGATGAACAATGAGCAGTTCTTC. Its translation: CASSSYPDRMNNEQFF.

The rearrangement uses TRBV2 and TRBJ1-1; D possibly corresponds to TRBD1 (5 bases). The CDR3 is 13 amino acids. CDR1 SNHLY and CDR2 FYNNEI come from the germline V gene. Trimming cost V 6 bases and J 3 bases, with 11 bases left between them. The CDR3 DNA is TGTGCCAGCAGACTCCTCAGGGACACTGAAGCTTTCTTT. It yields the protein CASRLLRDTEAFF.

As to this clone: Other DNA sequences of this sample code for an identical CDR3. The rearrangement uses TRBV18 and TRBJ1-5; the match to TRBD1 covers 8 bases. Losses at the gene ends were 0 bases for V and 2 bases for J; bases not matched to a gene: 0. This CDR3 spans 15 amino acids. CDR1 KGHSH and CDR2 LQKENI come from the germline V gene. The DNA for the CDR3 is TGTGCCAGCTCACCACCGGGACAGGGCAATCAGCCCCAGCATTTT. Encoded protein: CASSPPGQGNQPQHF.

CDR3 region: CASSFTSQPGEQYF. The CDR3, as DNA: TGTGCCAGCAGTTTCACTAGCCAACCAGGGGAGCAGTACTTC. The rearrangement uses TRBV27 and TRBJ2-7, with D tentatively TRBD2 (6 bases). The germline V gene has CDR1 MNHEY and CDR2 SMNVEV (reference sequence). V lost 3 bases and J 7 bases, leaving 16 bases between the germline ends. The CDR3 has 14 residues.

The chain recombines TRBV5-4 with TRBJ1-1; a weak D match, TRBD1 (5 bases). The CDR3 has 16 residues. The germline V and J ends were trimmed by 4 bases and 4 bases, with 20 bases remaining between them. Germline loops: CDR1 SGHNT, CDR2 YYREEE (reference sequence). CDR3 sequence (DNA): TGTGCCAGCAGCCCACAGAGTGGCAGGGTGGGCACTGAAGCTTTCTTT. Its translation is CASSPQSGRVGTEAFF.

The V gene is TRBV5-1, the J gene TRBJ1-1; D is undetermined. The CDR3 loop spans 15 amino acids. Germline V gene data show CDR1 as SGHRS and CDR2 as YFSETQ. V lost 4 bases, J lost 4 bases, and 17 bases lay in between. The CDR3 DNA is TGCGCCAGCAGCCTCGACGCCGGGGTGTTCACTGAAGCTTTCTTT. It specifies CASSLDAGVFTEAFF.